This T cell receptor (beta chain) stems from a study of blood T cells in healthy people across ages. General study points: Greater diversity and more naive CD4+ cells were seen in long-lived donors than in aged donors. It was held that diversity estimates obtained from one million T cells represented underestimates. Changes in expanded clonotypes were possibly confounded, as the CMV status of donors was unknown.

The second PCR ran about 6 to 12 cycles with a sample-barcoded 5' primer and J-beta primers. Each cDNA molecule carried a tag from a template-switch adaptor that contained 12 random nucleotides. TCRdb fed the 5' RACE reads into MiXCR, producing one record per CDR3 protein. The table has 650,000 to 800,000 distinct CDR3 sequences, more than 40% seen once. Germline V gives CDR1 SEHNR, CDR2 FQNEAQ (reference sequence). The CDR3 contains 15 residues. Remarks on this clonotype: Antigen specificity is unknown. Mismatch with germline at one junction end may stem from a read error.

The receptor comes from a man in his 60s in good health. The specimen sequenced was blood. The rearrangement uses TRBV7-9 and TRBJ2-5; 7 bases are a match to TRBD2. CDR3 loop: CASSLRGEPQETQYF. CDR3 sequence (DNA): TGTGCCAGCAGCTTACGGGGGGAACCTCAAGAGACTCAGTACTTC.